Below, 6 T cell receptor beta chains from the same sample are listed, as sequenced in a study of T cell responses to AZD1222 COVID-19 vaccine. This table comes from immunoSEQ multiplex PCR, and its TCRdb copy is limited to in-frame clones, with some not included. This table holds about 80,000 clones, approximately 90% found once. This material consisted of peripheral blood, taken 28 days after the second AZD1222 dose. The receptor source for this set is an adult who received the AZD1222 COVID-19 vaccine.

The J gene is TRBJ2-7, the V gene TRBV19; 7 bases are a match to TRBD2. This CDR3 spans 14 amino acids. With 4 bases clipped from V and 0 bases from J, the junction kept 3 bases outside the gene matches. Per germline, CDR1 LNHDA and CDR2 SQIVND (reference sequence). This CDR3 is CASSTSSGSYEQYF. The CDR3 region has the DNA TGTGCCAGTAGTACGTCTAGCGGCTCCTACGAGCAGTACTTC.

This clone was picked up one time. V and J are TRBV19 and TRBJ2-3; a possible D gene is TRBD2 (6 bases). The CDR3 is 13 residues long. The V end lost 10 bases, the J end lost 5 bases, and 16 bases lay between the germline ends. Germline V CDR1 and CDR2: LNHDA, SQIVND (reference sequence). The CDR3 sequence is CATGVAERDTQYF. CDR3 bases: TGTGCCACCGGGGTAGCGGAGCGAGATACGCAGTATTTT.

This chain joins TRBV11-2 and TRBJ1-2; a possible D gene is TRBD1 (5 bases). V dropped 5 bases and J dropped 3 bases, with 7 bases sitting between them. Germline CDR1 SGHAT, CDR2 FQNNGV. CDR3 length equals 12 residues. This CDR3 reads CASSTQDYGYTF. For the CDR3, the DNA is TGTGCCAGCAGCACACAGGACTATGGCTACACCTTC.

This chain joins TRBV5-1 and TRBJ2-7; TRBD2 might be the D (5 bases). Germline V gene data show CDR1 as SGHRS and CDR2 as YFSETQ. CDR3 size: 12 residues. V gave up 7 bases and J gave up 6 bases, with 14 bases separating them. CDR3 bases: TGCGCCAGCGGGGTTGGTGAGGGCGAGCAGTACTTC. Amino acids: CASGVGEGEQYF. The entire variable domain, with the rest obtained from reference TRBV5-1 and TRBJ2-7, is as follows: KAGVTQTPRYLIKTRGQQVTLSCSPISGHRSVSWYQQTPGQGLQFLFEYFSETQRNKGNFPGRFSGRQFSNSRSEMNVSTLELGDSALYLCASGVGEGEQYFGPGTRLTVT.

The V and J genes are TRBV10-1 and TRBJ2-1, with 7 bases aligning to TRBD1. The CDR3 extends over 14 amino acids. CDR1 WNHNN and CDR2 SYGVQD come from the germline V gene (reference sequence). V lost 5 bases, J lost 9 bases, and 10 bases stayed unmatched. CDR3 sequence reads: CASSLTGETGEQFF. In nucleotides, the CDR3 is TGCGCCAGCAGTTTAACAGGGGAGACGGGTGAGCAGTTCTTC.

The chain has TRBV27 and TRBJ2-1; 9 nucleotides match TRBD2. J gave up 8 bases and V 1 base, and 6 bases lay outside the gene matches. Germline V gene sequence: CDR1 MNHEY, CDR2 SMNVEV (reference sequence). The CDR3 covers 15 residues. CDR3 sequence: CASSLLAGDGDEQFF. In DNA form, the CDR3 reads TGTGCCAGCAGTTTATTAGCGGGAGATGGAGATGAGCAGTTCTTC.